This T cell receptor (beta chain) was obtained from a study of T cells in Graves' hyperthyroidism and ophthalmopathy. Germline V gene lookup returns CDR1 MNHEY and CDR2 SMNVEV (reference sequence). Trimming left V 5 bases short and J 6 bases short, with 17 bases between. CDR3 length: 14 residues. This clonotype was found many times. Amplification targeted TCR beta CDR3 regions from RNA transcripts. TCR CDR3 regions were first amplified by RT-PCR with HTBI primers. One entry per CDR3 protein, called by TCRdb with MiXCR from the multiplex PCR reads. The profile shows around 620,000 distinct CDR3 sequences, over 12% of them singletons.

Sequenced: blood. This chain uses TRBV27 with TRBJ2-7, with D maybe TRBD2 (6 bases). This receptor was identified in a woman between 18 and 30 years old with Graves' ophthalmopathy. CDR3 amino acids: CASSVRGRVGEQYF. The CDR3 DNA is TGTGCCAGCAGTGTACGGGGGAGAGTAGGCGAGCAGTACTTC.